This entry describes one TCR beta chain. What it binds is unknown. These data are taken from a study of cytotoxic CD8 clonotypes in ibrutinib-treated CLL. Study at large: The group held roughly twelve relapsed/refractory and 15 treatment-naive patients, with roughly 17 IGHV unmutated.

Assay used: immunoSEQ multiplex PCR; TCRdb lists only in-frame clones, some missing. The sample lists 330,000 or so clones, about 64% occurring once. From cryopreserved PBMCs came 2 to 2.5 micrograms of genomic DNA used for TCR beta libraries. General observations from the study: Public clonotypes, an uncommon group, contracted or remained stable on treatment. Clonality measured at baseline exceeded age-matched healthy donors, tracking circulating CD8+ T-cell counts.

Source: PBMCs, taken after 36 months of ibrutinib treatment. The source of this sequence is a human donor with chronic lymphocytic leukemia.

The CDR3 DNA reads as TGTGCCAGCAGAGCGACAGGGATTAAAGGCTACACCTTC. Translating gives CASRATGIKGYTF. V usage is TRBV6-1 and J usage is TRBJ1-2; 7 positions match TRBD1. Per the germline V gene, CDR1 is MNHNS and CDR2 is SASEGT. V lost 6 bases to trimming and J lost 8 bases; unmatched junction nucleotides: 9. The CDR3 is 13 amino acids.